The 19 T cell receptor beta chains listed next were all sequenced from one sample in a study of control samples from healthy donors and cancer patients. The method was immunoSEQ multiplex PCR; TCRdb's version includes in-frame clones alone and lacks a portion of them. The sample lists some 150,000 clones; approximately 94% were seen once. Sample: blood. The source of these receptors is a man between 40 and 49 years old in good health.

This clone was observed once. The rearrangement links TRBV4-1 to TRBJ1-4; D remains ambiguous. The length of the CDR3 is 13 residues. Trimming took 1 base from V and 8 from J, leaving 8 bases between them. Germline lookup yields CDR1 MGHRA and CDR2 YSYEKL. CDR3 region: CASSQGRLEKLFF. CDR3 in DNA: TGCGCCAGCAGCCAAGGACGTTTGGAAAAACTGTTTTTT.

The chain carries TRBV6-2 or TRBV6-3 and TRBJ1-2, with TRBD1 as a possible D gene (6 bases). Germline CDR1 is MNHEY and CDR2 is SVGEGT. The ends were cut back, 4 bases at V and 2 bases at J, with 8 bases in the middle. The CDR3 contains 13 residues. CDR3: CASSLDRNYGYTF. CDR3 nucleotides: TGTGCCAGCAGTTTAGACAGGAACTATGGCTACACCTTC.

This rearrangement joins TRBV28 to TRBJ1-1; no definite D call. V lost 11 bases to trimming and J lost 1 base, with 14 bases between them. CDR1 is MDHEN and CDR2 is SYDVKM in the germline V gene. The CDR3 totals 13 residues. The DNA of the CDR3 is TGTGCCCTCGGCGGCAGAGGGAACACTGAAGCTTTCTTT. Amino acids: CALGGRGNTEAFF.

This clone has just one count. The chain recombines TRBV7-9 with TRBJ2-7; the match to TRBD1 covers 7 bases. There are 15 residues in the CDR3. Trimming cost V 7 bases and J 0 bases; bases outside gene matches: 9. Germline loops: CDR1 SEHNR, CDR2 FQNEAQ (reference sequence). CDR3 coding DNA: TGTGCCAGCACCTCACCCCGGGACAGCTCCTACGAGCAGTACTTC. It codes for CASTSPRDSSYEQYF.

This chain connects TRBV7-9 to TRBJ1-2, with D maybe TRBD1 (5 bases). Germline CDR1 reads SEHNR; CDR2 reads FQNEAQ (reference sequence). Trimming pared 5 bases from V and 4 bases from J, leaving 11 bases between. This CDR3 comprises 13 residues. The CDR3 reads CASSPDSRYGYTF. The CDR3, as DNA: TGTGCCAGCAGCCCCGACAGCCGCTATGGCTACACCTTC.

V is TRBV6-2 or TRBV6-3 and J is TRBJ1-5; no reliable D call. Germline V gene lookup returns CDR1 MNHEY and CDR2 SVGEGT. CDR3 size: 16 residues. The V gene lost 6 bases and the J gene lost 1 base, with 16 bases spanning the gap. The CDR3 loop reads CASSYSGGMSNQPQHF. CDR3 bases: TGTGCCAGCAGCTATAGCGGAGGGATGAGCAATCAGCCCCAGCATTTT.

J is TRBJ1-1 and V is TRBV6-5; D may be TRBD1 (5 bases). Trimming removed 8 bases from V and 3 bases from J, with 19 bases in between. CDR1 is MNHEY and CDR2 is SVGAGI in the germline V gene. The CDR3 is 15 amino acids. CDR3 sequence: CASLRGGLVDTEAFF. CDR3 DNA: TGTGCCAGCCTCCGGGGGGGGTTAGTAGACACTGAAGCTTTCTTT.

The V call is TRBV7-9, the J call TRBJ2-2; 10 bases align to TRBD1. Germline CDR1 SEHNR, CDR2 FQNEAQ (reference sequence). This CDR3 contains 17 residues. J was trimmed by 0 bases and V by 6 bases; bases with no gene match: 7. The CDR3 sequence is CASRGDRGLSNTGELFF. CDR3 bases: TGTGCCAGCAGAGGGGACAGGGGCCTGTCGAACACCGGGGAGCTGTTTTTT.

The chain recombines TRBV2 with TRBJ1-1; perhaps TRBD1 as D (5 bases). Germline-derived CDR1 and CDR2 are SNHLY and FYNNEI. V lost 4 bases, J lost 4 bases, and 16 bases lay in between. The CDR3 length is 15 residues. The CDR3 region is CASSVWDGGVTEAFF. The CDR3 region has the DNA TGTGCCAGCAGTGTTTGGGATGGGGGGGTCACTGAAGCTTTCTTT.

CDR3 sequence reads: CASSLRGFGFSPLHF. In DNA form, the CDR3 reads TGCGCCAGCAGCTTGCGGGGATTCGGGTTTTCACCCCTCCACTTT. The V and J genes are TRBV5-1 and TRBJ1-6; no definite D call. Per germline, CDR1 SGHRS and CDR2 YFSETQ. Trimming cost V 1 base and J 9 bases, with 14 bases left between them. The CDR3 has 15 amino acids.

CDR3 sequence (DNA): TGTGCCAGCAGTTTTCGGGGTCAAACAGGGCGCACCTCTAGTGGCTACACCTTC. It codes for CASSFRGQTGRTSSGYTF. V usage is TRBV6-2 or TRBV6-3 and J usage is TRBJ1-2; D perhaps matches TRBD1 (6 bases). CDR1 MNHEY and CDR2 SVGEGT come from the germline V gene. The CDR3 runs 18 residues. V lost 4 bases to trimming and J lost 7 bases, with 28 bases between them.

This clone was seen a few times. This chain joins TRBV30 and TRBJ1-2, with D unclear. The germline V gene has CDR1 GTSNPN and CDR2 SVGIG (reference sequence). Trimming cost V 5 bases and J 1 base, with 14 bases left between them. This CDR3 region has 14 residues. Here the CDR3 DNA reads TGTGCCTGGGTCCTTTTCGGGGTTAACTATGGCTACACCTTC. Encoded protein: CAWVLFGVNYGYTF.

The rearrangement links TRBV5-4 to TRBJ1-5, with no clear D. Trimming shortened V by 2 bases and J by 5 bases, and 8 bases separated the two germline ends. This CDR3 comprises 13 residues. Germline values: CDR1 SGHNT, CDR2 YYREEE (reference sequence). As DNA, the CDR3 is TGTGCCAGCAGCTTTGACCCCCATCAGCCCCAGCATTTT. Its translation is CASSFDPHQPQHF.

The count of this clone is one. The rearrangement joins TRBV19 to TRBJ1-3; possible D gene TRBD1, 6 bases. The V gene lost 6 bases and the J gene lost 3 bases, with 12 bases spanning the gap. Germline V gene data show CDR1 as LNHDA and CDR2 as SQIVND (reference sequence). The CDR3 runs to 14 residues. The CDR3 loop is CASSPGGFGNTIYF. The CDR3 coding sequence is TGTGCCAGTAGCCCCGGGGGCTTTGGAAACACCATATATTTT.

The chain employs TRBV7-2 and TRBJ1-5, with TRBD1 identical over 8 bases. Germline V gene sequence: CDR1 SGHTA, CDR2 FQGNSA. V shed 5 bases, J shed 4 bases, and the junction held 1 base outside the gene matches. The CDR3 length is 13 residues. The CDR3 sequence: CASSRDRNQPQHF. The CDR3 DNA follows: TGTGCCAGCAGCCGGGACAGGAATCAGCCCCAGCATTTT.

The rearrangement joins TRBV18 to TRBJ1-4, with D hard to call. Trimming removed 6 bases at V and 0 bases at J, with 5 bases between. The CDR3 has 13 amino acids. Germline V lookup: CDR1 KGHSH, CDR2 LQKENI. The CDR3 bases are TGTGCCAGCTCTCAAGCAACTAATGAAAAACTGTTTTTT. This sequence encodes CASSQATNEKLFF.

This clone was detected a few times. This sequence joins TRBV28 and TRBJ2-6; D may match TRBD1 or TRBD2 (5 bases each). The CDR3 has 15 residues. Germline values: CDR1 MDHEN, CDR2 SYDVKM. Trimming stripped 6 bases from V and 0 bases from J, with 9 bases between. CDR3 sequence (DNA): TGTGCCAGCAGGGGGGAGACCTCTGGGGCCAACGTCCTGACTTTC. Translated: CASRGETSGANVLTF.

CDR3 loop: CASSLGTGNHGYTF. The CDR3 DNA sequence: TGTGCCAGCAGCTTAGGGACGGGAAACCATGGCTACACCTTC. This chain connects TRBV13 to TRBJ1-2; no clear D. Germline V gene lookup returns CDR1 PRHDT and CDR2 FYEKMQ (reference sequence). Trimming pared 0 bases from V and 6 bases from J, leaving 11 bases between. CDR3 length: 14 amino acids.

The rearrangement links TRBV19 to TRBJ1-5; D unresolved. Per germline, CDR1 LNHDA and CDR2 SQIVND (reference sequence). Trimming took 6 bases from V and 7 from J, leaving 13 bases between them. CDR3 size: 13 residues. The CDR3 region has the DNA TGTGCCAGTAGAAGAGGGCAAGGACAGCCCCAGCATTTT. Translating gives CASRRGQGQPQHF.